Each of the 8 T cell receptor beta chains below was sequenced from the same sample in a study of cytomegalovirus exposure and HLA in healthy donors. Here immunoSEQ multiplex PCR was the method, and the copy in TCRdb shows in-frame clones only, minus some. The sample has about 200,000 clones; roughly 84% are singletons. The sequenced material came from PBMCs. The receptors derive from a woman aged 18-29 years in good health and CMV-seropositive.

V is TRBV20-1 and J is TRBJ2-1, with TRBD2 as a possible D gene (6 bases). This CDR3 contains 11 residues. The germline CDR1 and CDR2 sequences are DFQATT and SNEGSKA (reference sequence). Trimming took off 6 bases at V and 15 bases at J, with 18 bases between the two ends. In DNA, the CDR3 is TGCAGTGCCAAAGTGACCGGGGGTCCGTTCTTC. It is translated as CSAKVTGGPFF.

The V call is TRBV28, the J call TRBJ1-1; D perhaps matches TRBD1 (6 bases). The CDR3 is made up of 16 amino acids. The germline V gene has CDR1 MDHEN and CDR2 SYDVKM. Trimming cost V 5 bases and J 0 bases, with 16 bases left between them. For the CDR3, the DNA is TGTGCCAGCAGTCTGAGACAGGTTAATTTGAACACTGAAGCTTTCTTT. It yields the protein CASSLRQVNLNTEAFF.

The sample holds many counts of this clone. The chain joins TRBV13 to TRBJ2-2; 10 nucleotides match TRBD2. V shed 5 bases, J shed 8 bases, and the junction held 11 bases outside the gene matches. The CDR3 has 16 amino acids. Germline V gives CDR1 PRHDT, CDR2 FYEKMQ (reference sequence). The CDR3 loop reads CASSTSGTSVTGELFF. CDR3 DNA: TGTGCCAGCAGCACTTCCGGGACTAGCGTAACAGGGGAGCTGTTTTTT.

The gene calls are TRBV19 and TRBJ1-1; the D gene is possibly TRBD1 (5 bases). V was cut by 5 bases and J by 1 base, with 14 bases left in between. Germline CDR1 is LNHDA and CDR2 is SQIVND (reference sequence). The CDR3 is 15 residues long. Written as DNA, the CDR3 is TGTGCCAGTAGTCCAGAAGGGGCCAGGAACACTGAAGCTTTCTTT. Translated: CASSPEGARNTEAFF.

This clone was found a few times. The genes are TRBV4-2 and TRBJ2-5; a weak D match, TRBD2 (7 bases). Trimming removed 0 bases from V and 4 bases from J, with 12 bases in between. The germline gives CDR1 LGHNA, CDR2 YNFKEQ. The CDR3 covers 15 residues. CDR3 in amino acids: CASSQDRGGRETQYF. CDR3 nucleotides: TGTGCCAGCAGCCAAGACAGGGGCGGGAGAGAGACCCAGTACTTC.

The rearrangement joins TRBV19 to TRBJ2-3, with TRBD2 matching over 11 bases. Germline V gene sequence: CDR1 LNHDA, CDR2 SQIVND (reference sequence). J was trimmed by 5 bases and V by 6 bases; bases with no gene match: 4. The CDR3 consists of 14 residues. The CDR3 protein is CASRSSGRQDTQYF. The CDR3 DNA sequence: TGTGCCAGTAGGTCTAGCGGGAGGCAAGATACGCAGTATTTT. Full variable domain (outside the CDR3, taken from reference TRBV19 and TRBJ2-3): DGGITQSPKYLFRKEGQNVTLSCEQNLNHDAMYWYRQDPGQGLRLIYYSQIVNDFQKGDIAEGYSVSREKKESFPLTVTSAQKNPTAFYLCASRSSGRQDTQYFGPGTRLTVL.

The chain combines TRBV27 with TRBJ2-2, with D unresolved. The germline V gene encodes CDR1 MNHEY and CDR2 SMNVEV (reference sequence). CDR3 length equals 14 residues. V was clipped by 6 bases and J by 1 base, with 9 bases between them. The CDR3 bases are TGTGCCAGCAGCGCCTCAGGGAACACCGGGGAGCTGTTTTTT. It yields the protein CASSASGNTGELFF.

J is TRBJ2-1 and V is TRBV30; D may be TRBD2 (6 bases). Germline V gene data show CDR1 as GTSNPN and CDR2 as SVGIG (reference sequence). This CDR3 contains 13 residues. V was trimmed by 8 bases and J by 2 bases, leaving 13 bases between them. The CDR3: CAGGSSAYNEQFF. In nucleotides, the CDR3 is TGTGCCGGGGGGTCTAGCGCCTACAATGAGCAGTTCTTC.